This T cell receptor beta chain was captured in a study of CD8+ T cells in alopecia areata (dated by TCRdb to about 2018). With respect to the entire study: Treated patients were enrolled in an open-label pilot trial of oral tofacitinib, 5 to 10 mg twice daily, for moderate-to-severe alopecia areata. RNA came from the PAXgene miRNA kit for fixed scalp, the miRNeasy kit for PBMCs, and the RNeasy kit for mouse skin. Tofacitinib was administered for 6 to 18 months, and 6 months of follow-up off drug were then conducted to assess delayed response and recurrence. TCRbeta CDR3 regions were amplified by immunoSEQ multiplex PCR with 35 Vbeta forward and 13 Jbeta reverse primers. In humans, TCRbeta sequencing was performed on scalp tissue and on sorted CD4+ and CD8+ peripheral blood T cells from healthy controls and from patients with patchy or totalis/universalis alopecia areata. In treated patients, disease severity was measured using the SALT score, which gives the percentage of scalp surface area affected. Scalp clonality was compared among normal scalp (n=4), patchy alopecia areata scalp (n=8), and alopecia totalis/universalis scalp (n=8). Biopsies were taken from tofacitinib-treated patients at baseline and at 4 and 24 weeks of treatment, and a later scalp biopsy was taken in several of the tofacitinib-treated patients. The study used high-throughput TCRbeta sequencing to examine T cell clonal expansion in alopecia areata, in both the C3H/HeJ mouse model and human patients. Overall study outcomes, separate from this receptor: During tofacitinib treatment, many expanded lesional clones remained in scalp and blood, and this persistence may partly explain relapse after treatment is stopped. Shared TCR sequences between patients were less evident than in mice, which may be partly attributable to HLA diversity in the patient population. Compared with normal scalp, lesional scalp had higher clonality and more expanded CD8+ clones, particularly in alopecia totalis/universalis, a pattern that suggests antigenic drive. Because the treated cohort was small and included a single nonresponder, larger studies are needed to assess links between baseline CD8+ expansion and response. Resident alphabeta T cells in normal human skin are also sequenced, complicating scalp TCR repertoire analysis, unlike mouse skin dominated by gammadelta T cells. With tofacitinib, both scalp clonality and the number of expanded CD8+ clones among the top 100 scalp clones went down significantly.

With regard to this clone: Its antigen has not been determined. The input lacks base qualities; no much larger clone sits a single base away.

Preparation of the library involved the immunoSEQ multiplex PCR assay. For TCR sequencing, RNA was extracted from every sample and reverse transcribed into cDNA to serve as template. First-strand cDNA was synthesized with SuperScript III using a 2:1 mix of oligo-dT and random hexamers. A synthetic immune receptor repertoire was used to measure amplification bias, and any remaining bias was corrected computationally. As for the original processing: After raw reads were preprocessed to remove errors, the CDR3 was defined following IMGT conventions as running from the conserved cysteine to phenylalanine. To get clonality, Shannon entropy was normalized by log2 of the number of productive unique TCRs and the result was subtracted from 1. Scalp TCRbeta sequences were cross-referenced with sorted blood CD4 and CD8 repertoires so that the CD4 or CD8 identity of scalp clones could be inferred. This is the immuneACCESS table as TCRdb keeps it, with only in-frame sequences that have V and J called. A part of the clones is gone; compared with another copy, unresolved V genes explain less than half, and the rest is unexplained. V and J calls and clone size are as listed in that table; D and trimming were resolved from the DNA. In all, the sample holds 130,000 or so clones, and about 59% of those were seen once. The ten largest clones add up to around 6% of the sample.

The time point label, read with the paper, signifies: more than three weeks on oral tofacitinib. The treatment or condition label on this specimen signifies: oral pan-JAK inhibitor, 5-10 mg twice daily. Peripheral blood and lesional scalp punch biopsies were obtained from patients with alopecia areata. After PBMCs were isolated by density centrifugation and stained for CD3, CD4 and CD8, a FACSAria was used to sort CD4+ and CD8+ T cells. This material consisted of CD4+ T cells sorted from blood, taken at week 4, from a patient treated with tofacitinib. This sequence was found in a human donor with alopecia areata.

The nucleotide sequence is given as TGTGCCAGCAGCAAAGCGGTACACGTCAAAAACATTCAGTACTTC. It encodes CASSKAVHVKNIQYF. This sequence uses TRBV21-1 and TRBJ2-4; TRBD1 is taken as the D call from the table, unchecked against the DNA. TRBV21-1 represents a pseudogene. The CDR3 contains 15 residues, cysteine and phenylalanine counted. The retained sequence is limited to the CDR3, 45 bases, with the frame set at the first base.